The rows below give T cell receptor beta chains drawn from one sample of a study of cytomegalovirus exposure and HLA in healthy donors. Profiling relied on immunoSEQ multiplex PCR, and the TCRdb table lists in-frame clones only, not all of them. Recorded for this sample: around 76,000 clones. The sequenced sample was PBMCs. The receptors were sampled from a man in his forties in good health and CMV-seronegative. Each CDR3 is given with its conserved first and last residue. A D gene is named only where the DNA matches it firmly.

CDR3aa	CDR3nt	d_gene	v_gene	j_gene
CASSPRGLSNQPQHF	TGTGCCAGCTCACCGCGGGGCCTTAGCAATCAGCCCCAGCATTTT	NA	TRBV18	TRBJ1-5
CASSAQGPNSPLHF	TGTGCCAGCAGTGCACAGGGGCCCAATTCACCCCTCCACTTT	TRBD1	TRBV2	TRBJ1-6
CASSQLVGQGTHEQYF	TGCGCCAGCAGCCAACTGGTGGGACAGGGTACCCACGAGCAGTACTTC	TRBD1	TRBV4-1	TRBJ2-7
CASSEIAGPLRNEQFF	TGTGCCAGTAGTGAAATAGCGGGTCCCCTACGCAATGAGCAGTTCTTC	TRBD2	TRBV19	TRBJ2-1
CASSLRNYGYTF	TGTGCCAGCAGTTTACGGAACTATGGCTACACCTTC	NA	TRBV28	TRBJ1-2
CASSATGGTEAFF	TGTGCCAGCAGTGCGACAGGGGGCACTGAAGCTTTCTTT	TRBD1	TRBV2	TRBJ1-1
CASSRGLNYEQYF	TGCGCCAGCAGCCGTGGACTGAACTACGAGCAGTACTTC	NA	TRBV4-1	TRBJ2-7
CASSQETSGGAGEQYF	TGTGCCAGCAGCCAAGAGACTAGCGGGGGGGCGGGCGAGCAGTACTTC	TRBD2	TRBV4-2	TRBJ2-7
CASSQPGTSGVEQYF	TGCGCCAGCAGCCAACCCGGGACTAGCGGCGTCGAGCAGTACTTC	TRBD2	TRBV4-1	TRBJ2-7
CASSLGGGLFF	TGTGCCAGCAGCTTAGGAGGGGGACTGTTTTTT	NA	TRBV7-2	TRBJ1-4
CASSYVQNTGELFF	TGTGCCAGCAGTTACGTACAGAACACCGGGGAGCTGTTTTTT	NA	TRBV6-6	TRBJ2-2
CATSRISGRITDTQYF	TGTGCCACCAGCAGAATTAGCGGGAGAATCACAGATACGCAGTATTTT	TRBD2	TRBV15	TRBJ2-3
CATSMGSGGSYNEQFF	TGTGCCACCAGCATGGGATCGGGAGGCTCCTACAATGAGCAGTTCTTC	TRBD2	TRBV15	TRBJ2-1
CASSESLGGPGEQYF	TGCGCCAGCAGTGAGTCATTAGGGGGCCCGGGCGAGCAGTACTTC	TRBD1	TRBV10-1	TRBJ2-7
CASSRGLRSSYEQYF	TGTGCCAGCAGCCGCGGACTCAGGAGCTCCTACGAGCAGTACTTC	NA	TRBV5-6	TRBJ2-7
CASSSQTSGRMGEQFF	TGTGCCAGCAGCTCCCAGACTAGCGGGAGGATGGGTGAGCAGTTCTTC	TRBD2	TRBV7-2	TRBJ2-1
CASRTRFNEQFF	TGTGCCAGTCGAACTAGATTCAATGAGCAGTTCTTC	NA	TRBV19	TRBJ2-1
CASSLLGKSTDTQYF	TGTGCCAGCAGCTTATTGGGCAAAAGCACAGATACGCAGTATTTT	NA	TRBV7-9	TRBJ2-3
CASGGRVRNEQFF	TGCGCCAGCGGCGGGAGGGTCCGCAATGAGCAGTTCTTC	TRBD2	TRBV10-1	TRBJ2-1
CASSEAPGFGYGYTF	TGTGCCAGCAGTGAAGCGCCAGGGTTTGGCTATGGCTACACCTTC	NA	TRBV6-1	TRBJ1-2
CASSRGQAGNTIYF	TGCGCCAGCAGCAGGGGACAGGCTGGAAACACCATATATTTT	TRBD1	TRBV5-1	TRBJ1-3
CASSGQRLGVEQFF	TGTGCCAGCAGCGGCCAGAGACTAGGGGTTGAGCAGTTCTTC	NA	TRBV7-2	TRBJ2-1
CASSHGLAGGPDTQYF	TGTGCCAGCAGCCACGGACTAGCGGGGGGGCCAGATACGCAGTATTTT	TRBD2	TRBV6-6	TRBJ2-3
CASSFDSEAFF	TGTGCCAGCAGCTTCGACAGTGAAGCTTTCTTT	NA	TRBV5-6	TRBJ1-1
CASSPPSQNEQFF	TGTGCCAGCTCACCACCGAGTCAAAATGAGCAGTTCTTC	NA	TRBV18	TRBJ2-1
CASEKTGNGVGGEQYF	TGCGCCAGCGAAAAGACAGGGAACGGCGTTGGGGGCGAGCAGTACTTC	TRBD1	TRBV5-1	TRBJ2-7
CASSTNRGEGSEQYF	TGCGCCAGCAGCACCAACCGGGGGGAGGGGTCCGAGCAGTACTTC	TRBD2	TRBV5-1	TRBJ2-7
CATRSPGDTQYF	TGCGCCACCAGATCACCGGGGGATACGCAGTATTTT	NA	TRBV10-1	TRBJ2-3
CASSHWGDATNEKLFF	TGTGCCAGCAGCCACTGGGGGGATGCAACTAATGAAAAACTGTTTTTT	NA	TRBV7-8	TRBJ1-4